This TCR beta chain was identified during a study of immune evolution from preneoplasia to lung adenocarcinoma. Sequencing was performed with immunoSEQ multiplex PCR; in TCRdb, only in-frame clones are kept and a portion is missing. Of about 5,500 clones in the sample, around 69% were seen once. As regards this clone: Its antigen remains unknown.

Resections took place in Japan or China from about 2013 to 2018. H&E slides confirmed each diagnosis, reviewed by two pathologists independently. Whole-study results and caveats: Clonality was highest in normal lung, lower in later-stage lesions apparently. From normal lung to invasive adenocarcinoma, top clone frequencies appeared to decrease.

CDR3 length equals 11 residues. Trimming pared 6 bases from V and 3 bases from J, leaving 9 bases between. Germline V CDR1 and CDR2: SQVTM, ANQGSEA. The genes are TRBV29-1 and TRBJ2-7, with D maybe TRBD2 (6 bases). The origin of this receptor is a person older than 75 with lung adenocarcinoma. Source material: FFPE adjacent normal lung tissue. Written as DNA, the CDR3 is TGCAGCGTGGGGGGTGACTACGAGCAGTACTTC. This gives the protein CSVGGDYEQYF.